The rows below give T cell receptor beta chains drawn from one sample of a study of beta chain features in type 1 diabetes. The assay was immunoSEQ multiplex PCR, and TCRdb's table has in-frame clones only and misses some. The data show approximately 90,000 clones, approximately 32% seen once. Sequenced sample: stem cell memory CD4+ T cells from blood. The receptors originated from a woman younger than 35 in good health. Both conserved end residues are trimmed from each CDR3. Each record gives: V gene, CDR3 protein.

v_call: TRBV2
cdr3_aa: ASEQISYEQY

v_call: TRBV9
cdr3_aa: ASSVVAGGDGTDTQY

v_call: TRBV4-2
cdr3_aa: ASSHRVGNEKLF

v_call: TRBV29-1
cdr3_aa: SVLRTSGGPPSYNEQF

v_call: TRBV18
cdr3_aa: ASGQGSTDTQY

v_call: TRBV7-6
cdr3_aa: ASSPNTWVGGEKLF

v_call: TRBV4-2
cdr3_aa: ASSQDRTGGNEKLF

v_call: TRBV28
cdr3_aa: ASSPGGWGQPQH

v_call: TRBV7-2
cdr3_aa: ASSQENSYGYT

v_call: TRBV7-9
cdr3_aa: ASTRGGQETQY

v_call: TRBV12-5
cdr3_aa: ASAPRGSIDEQY

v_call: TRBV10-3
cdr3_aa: AISRDKNTGELF

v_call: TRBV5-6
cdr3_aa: ASTPGGNDEQF

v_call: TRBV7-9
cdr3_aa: ASRERERTDTQY

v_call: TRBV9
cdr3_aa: ASSVGGTGGEGYT

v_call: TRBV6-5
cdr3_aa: ASSPISGSYEQY

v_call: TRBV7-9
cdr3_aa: ASSLTGGAIYGYT

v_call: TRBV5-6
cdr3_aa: ASSFTGYGYT

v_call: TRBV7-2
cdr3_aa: ASSRGGTGATF

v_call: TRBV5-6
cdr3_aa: ASSLSGLVNTGELF